These 23 T cell receptor beta chains were all obtained from the same sample, sequenced in a study of response to subunit inactivated influenza vaccine. TCRdb independently ran MiXCR on the RT-PCR reads; one entry per CDR3 protein. The sample records 500,000 to 700,000 distinct CDR3 sequences, roughly 23% being singletons. These same data were also listed under a study on T cells expressing NK-cell markers. That publication notes: Generation of TCR beta cDNA was performed by 5'RACE template switching incorporating UMIs.

The starting material was CD4+ T cells sorted from PBMCs, obtained about 13 days after vaccination. These receptors came from a man between 50 and 59 years old who received an inactivated influenza vaccine.

This clonotype came up a few times. This chain links TRBV4-3 with TRBJ2-1, with D hard to call. This CDR3 contains 15 residues. Per germline, CDR1 LGHNA and CDR2 YSLEER. V lost 0 bases, J lost 1 base, and 7 bases lay in between. The CDR3 DNA is TGCGCCAGCAGCCAAGATGCGGATTCCTACAATGAGCAGTTCTTC. This encodes CASSQDADSYNEQFF.

There are a few counts of this clonotype. The chain couples TRBV19 to TRBJ2-1, with 10 bases aligning to TRBD2. V was pared by 6 bases and J by 8 bases, with 13 bases of the junction left unmatched. The CDR3 covers 16 residues. In germline, CDR1 is LNHDA, CDR2 SQIVND (reference sequence). CDR3 in DNA: TGTGCCAGTAGAGGACGGTTAGCGGGAGGTTTCGATGAGCAGTTCTTC. Protein product: CASRGRLAGGFDEQFF.

The chain is built from TRBV12-3 or TRBV12-4 and TRBJ2-3, with D unclear. With 6 bases removed from V and 0 bases from J, the gap between germline ends came to 13 bases. This CDR3 contains 15 residues. The CDR3 DNA sequence: TGTGCCAGCAGCCTTCGGATTTATAGCACAGATACGCAGTATTTT. Protein product: CASSLRIYSTDTQYF.

J is TRBJ2-5 and V is TRBV20-1, with TRBD2 identical over 13 bases. With 4 bases clipped from V and 0 bases from J, the junction kept 2 bases outside the gene matches. The length of the CDR3 is 15 residues. Germline CDR1 DFQATT, CDR2 SNEGSKA (reference sequence). CDR3 bases: TGCAGTGCTACCGGGACTAGCGGGAACCAAGAGACCCAGTACTTC. Translated, it gives CSATGTSGNQETQYF.

There are a few counts of this clonotype. V and J are TRBV20-1 and TRBJ2-7; a possible D gene is TRBD1 (6 bases). The CDR3 runs 14 residues. V lost 3 bases, J lost 3 bases, and 15 bases lay in between. CDR1 is DFQATT and CDR2 is SNEGSKA in the germline V gene (reference sequence). CDR3 DNA: TGCAGTGCTAGTACAGGGAAAGGGGACTACGAGCAGTACTTC. Its translation is CSASTGKGDYEQYF.

V is TRBV7-2 and J is TRBJ1-1, with D perhaps TRBD1 (5 bases). The ends were cut back, 0 bases at V and 3 bases at J, with 14 bases in the middle. Germline CDR1 SGHTA, CDR2 FQGNSA. The CDR3 length is 16 residues. Here the CDR3 reads CASSLAWGVGDTEAFF. CDR3 nucleotides: TGTGCCAGCAGCTTAGCGTGGGGAGTGGGGGACACTGAAGCTTTCTTT.

This chain links TRBV18 with TRBJ1-1, with D possibly matching TRBD1 (6 bases). The ends were cut back, 3 bases at V and 2 bases at J, with 16 bases in the middle. CDR1 and CDR2 (germline): KGHSH, LQKENI. The CDR3 is 16 residues long. The CDR3 region has the DNA TGTGCCAGCTCACCGCTGGACAGCCGAAGAAACACTGAAGCTTTCTTT. Translated: CASSPLDSRRNTEAFF.

In this sample, this clonotype turned up a few times. This sequence joins TRBV12-3 or TRBV12-4 and TRBJ2-2, with 9 positions matching TRBD1. The CDR3 sequence is 13 residues long. V lost 6 bases, J lost 7 bases, and 3 bases stayed unmatched. The CDR3 sequence is CASRRQGVGELFF. As DNA, the CDR3 is TGTGCCAGCAGACGACAGGGGGTCGGGGAGCTGTTTTTT.

The sample holds a few counts of this clonotype. This chain uses TRBV6-5 with TRBJ2-2; D call uncertain. This CDR3 has 15 amino acids. Germline V gives CDR1 MNHEY, CDR2 SVGAGI. V lost 2 bases to trimming and J lost 5 bases, with 12 bases between them. Written as DNA, the CDR3 is TGTGCCAGCAGTTACACCGGTCGAGATACCGGGGAGCTGTTTTTT. Amino acids: CASSYTGRDTGELFF.

The chain combines TRBV6-2 or TRBV6-3 with TRBJ2-3, with D tentatively TRBD2 (5 bases). V was pared by 0 bases and J by 0 bases, with 10 bases between. This CDR3 contains 16 residues. CDR1 MNHEY and CDR2 SVGEGT come from the germline V gene. DNA for the CDR3: TGTGCCAGCAGTTACTCGTTCGGACTTAGCACAGATACGCAGTATTTT. Its translation: CASSYSFGLSTDTQYF.

The chain joins TRBV5-1 to TRBJ2-2, with 7 bases fitting TRBD1. Germline CDR1 is SGHRS and CDR2 is YFSETQ. The CDR3 consists of 15 residues. The trim removed 0 bases at V and 5 bases at J, leaving 4 bases unmatched. The CDR3 here is CASSLGKTGTGELFF. The CDR3 DNA follows: TGCGCCAGCAGCTTGGGGAAGACAGGGACCGGGGAGCTGTTTTTT. Supplemented by reference TRBV5-1 and TRBJ2-2, the full variable domain reads KAGVTQTPRYLIKTRGQQVTLSCSPISGHRSVSWYQQTPGQGLQFLFEYFSETQRNKGNFPGRFSGRQFSNSRSEMNVSTLELGDSALYLCASSLGKTGTGELFFGEGSRLTVL.

This clonotype was seen only a few times. The V call is TRBV20-1, the J call TRBJ2-1; D perhaps matches TRBD2 (6 bases). V lost 0 bases to trimming and J lost 7 bases, with 13 bases between them. The germline gives CDR1 DFQATT, CDR2 SNEGSKA (reference sequence). This CDR3 has 14 residues. The CDR3 loop is CSAREMGGTNEQFF. In DNA, the CDR3 is TGCAGTGCTAGAGAAATGGGGGGTACGAATGAGCAGTTCTTC.

There are a few counts of this clonotype. The chain uses TRBV7-2 and TRBJ1-2, with a tentative D call TRBD1 (6 bases). V dropped 4 bases and J dropped 1 base, with 10 bases sitting between them. CDR3 size: 14 residues. Germline CDR1 SGHTA, CDR2 FQGNSA. CDR3 residues: CASSSGTFNYGYTF. The CDR3, as DNA: TGTGCCAGCAGCTCGGGGACATTTAACTATGGCTACACCTTC.

The chain joins TRBV4-3 to TRBJ1-4, with 9 bases fitting TRBD1. The junction had 7 bases not matched to a gene; V was cut back by 4 bases and J by 7 bases. This CDR3 contains 15 residues. Germline CDR1 reads LGHNA; CDR2 reads YSLEER. The CDR3 DNA reads as TGCGCCAGCAGCCCCGGGCGGGACAGGGCTGAAAAACTGTTTTTT. Its protein product is CASSPGRDRAEKLFF.

The chain carries TRBV3-1 and TRBJ1-6, with D tentatively TRBD1 (6 bases). Germline lookup yields CDR1 LGHDT and CDR2 YNNKEL (reference sequence). With 5 bases removed from V and 2 bases from J, the gap between germline ends came to 10 bases. This CDR3 is built from 15 residues. CDR3 coding DNA: TGTGCCAGCAGCGAGAGGACAGCCTATAATTCACCCCTCCACTTT. Protein sequence: CASSERTAYNSPLHF. Combining the CDR3 with reference TRBV3-1 and TRBJ1-6 gives the whole variable domain DTAVSQTPKYLVTQMGNDKSIKCEQNLGHDTMYWYKQDSKKFLKIMFSYNNKELIINETVPNRFSPKSPDKAHLNLHINSLELGDSAVYFCASSERTAYNSPLHFGNGTRLTVT.

V usage is TRBV4-3 and J usage is TRBJ1-4; D is unclear. The CDR3 length is 15 residues. The germline V gene encodes CDR1 LGHNA and CDR2 YSLEER. V gave up 0 bases and J gave up 7 bases, with 12 bases separating them. The CDR3 loop is CASSQDARLAEKLFF. The CDR3 bases are TGCGCCAGCAGCCAAGATGCGCGACTTGCTGAAAAACTGTTTTTT.

Only a few counts were recorded for this clonotype. V is TRBV2 and J is TRBJ2-5, with D perhaps TRBD1 (6 bases). Per germline, CDR1 SNHLY and CDR2 FYNNEI. V dropped 7 bases and J dropped 4 bases, with 13 bases sitting between them. This CDR3 contains 13 residues. The CDR3 region has the DNA TGTGCCAGCAACAGGGAGCGCCCAGAGACCCAGTACTTC. Protein: CASNRERPETQYF.

This clonotype showed up many times. The chain couples TRBV4-2 to TRBJ2-1; TRBD2 agrees at 8 bases. V dropped 4 bases and J dropped 2; count of bases not matched to a gene: 4. CDR3 length: 15 residues. The germline gives CDR1 LGHNA, CDR2 YNFKEQ. As DNA, the CDR3 is TGTGCCAGCAGCCCGCGGGGGGTTGCCTACAATGAGCAGTTCTTC. This encodes CASSPRGVAYNEQFF.

This clonotype was counted many times. The chain employs TRBV9 and TRBJ2-5; no firm D call. V dropped 0 bases and J dropped 0 bases, with 9 bases sitting between them. The CDR3 spans 15 residues. Germline V gene lookup returns CDR1 SGDLS and CDR2 YYNGEE. The CDR3 DNA reads TGTGCCAGCAGCGTAGGAACAACGTACCAAGAGACCCAGTACTTC. Translation gives CASSVGTTYQETQYF.

This clonotype appeared once. The gene calls are TRBV20-1 and TRBJ2-2, with D possibly TRBD1 on 5 matching bases. The CDR3 runs 14 residues. Germline CDR1 and CDR2: DFQATT and SNEGSKA (reference sequence). V lost 6 bases and J lost 4, with 15 bases in between. The CDR3 nucleotides are TGCAGTGCCATCTCAGGGTGGGGCACCGGGGAGCTGTTTTTT. Its protein product is CSAISGWGTGELFF.

This CDR3 is CSASRTSKETQYF. The CDR3 DNA reads TGCAGTGCTAGCCGGACTAGCAAAGAGACCCAGTACTTC. V gene TRBV20-1 combines with J gene TRBJ2-5; 8 nucleotides agree with TRBD2. The CDR3 covers 13 residues. The V gene's germline CDR1 is DFQATT and CDR2 SNEGSKA (reference sequence). V lost 3 bases and J lost 3; bases outside the gene matches: 3.

The V and J genes are TRBV7-2 and TRBJ2-5; D is ambiguous. V was shortened by 5 bases and J by 0 bases, with 10 bases between the two germline ends. Germline CDR1 SGHTA, CDR2 FQGNSA. The CDR3 is made up of 14 amino acids. CDR3 in DNA: TGTGCCAGCAGCACCGACCCGTACCAAGAGACCCAGTACTTC. It specifies CASSTDPYQETQYF.

The chain employs TRBV18 and TRBJ2-6; D may be TRBD1 or TRBD2 (5 bases each). The CDR3 runs to 17 residues. Trimming shortened V by 1 base and J by 0 bases, and 10 bases separated the two germline ends. Germline V CDR1 and CDR2: KGHSH, LQKENI. The CDR3 DNA is TGTGCCAGCTCACCACGGGGACCCAACTCTGGGGCCAACGTCCTGACTTTC. As protein: CASSPRGPNSGANVLTF.